The present TCR beta chain was sequenced within a study of blood T cell repertoires in COVID-19 (TCRdb year 2020). Background for the entire study: The collaborator samples originated in the United States, Italy and Spain and spanned the acute and convalescent phases of COVID-19. The prospective study material was composed of cDNA or gDNA derived from T cells, B-cell-depleted T cells, or PBMCs. Subjects who had been exposed to COVID-19, were actively infected with it, or had recovered from it provided the deeply sampled blood TCRbeta repertoires that made up the dataset. The repertoires were made available in a free public database intended to serve as a resource for research on the immune response to SARS-CoV-2. Samples were obtained from the ongoing ImmuneRACE study (first 160 participants) and from over a thousand subjects provided by 6 global collaborators. The sample metadata nearly always contained a de-identified subject ID, COVID-19 status, age in years and sex. Where available, HLA class I and class II types were taken from metadata supplied by the sample provider and were not determined by assay-based typing.

Another Seattle source contributed samples from volunteer blood donors who had recovered from COVID-19. The collaborating institutions used their own protocols to collect whole blood in K2EDTA tubes. For TCRbeta analysis, collaborator samples were shipped as frozen whole blood, as isolated PBMCs, or as DNA extracted from either sample type. Study-wide findings and limitations: Clinical and demographic metadata were provided uncurated, with the amount varying by source and participant.

The trim is 4 bases for V and 2 bases for J, with a gap of 8 bases between the germline ends. The CDR3 goes from the cysteine to the phenylalanine over 13 residues. Left in the record is the CDR3 DNA by itself, 39 bases read in frame from the first base. The immunoSEQ Assay, a bias-controlled multiplex PCR, was used to amplify TCRbeta CDR3 regions from genomic DNA. In the source study's methods: Within the assay, amplification of reference gene primers was used to estimate how many nucleated cells each sample contained. To quantify the absolute abundance of each unique TCRbeta CDR3 rearrangement, sequence reads were collapsed and filtered. Productive Simpson clonality was computed per sample as the square root of Simpson's diversity index over productive rearrangements. TCRdb carries this immuneACCESS record with in-frame sequences only. Its versions omit some clonotypes, under half of them owing to an unresolved V gene in the studies checked, with the rest unexplained. The V and J calls and clone size were taken over from that table, and D and trimming were inferred from the DNA. The sample table records 200,000 to 250,000 clones; just over 85% of these occur just once. The ten largest make up around 2% of the sample.

As concerns this clone: Its antigen has not been determined. Base qualities were left out, and no much larger clone turns up one base away.

This clonotype was obtained from a man under 40 who had recovered from COVID-19. The V and J segments used are TRBV12-3 or TRBV12-4 and TRBJ1-2; no confident D gene assignment can be made. The sequenced sample was peripheral blood. The DNA sequence is as follows: TGTGCCAGCAGTTCACAGTTCAACTATGGCTACACCTTC. It translates as CASSSQFNYGYTF.